Listed here are 14 T cell receptor beta chains from one sample, sequenced in a study of Ad26.COV2.S vaccination and SARS-CoV-2 variants. Treatment defined: some 20 received Ad26.COV2.S at low or high dose, single or two shots; about 5 received placebo; per-sample allocation not given. Sampling occurred on day 63 after the first vaccine or placebo injection. Clones were read by immunoSEQ multiplex PCR, and TCRdb kept only the in-frame ones, dropping some. The repertoire has hundreds of thousands of clones, about 90% of them found once; the top ten carry about 1.5%. Sequenced here: peripheral blood, sampled in a trial of Ad26.COV2.S vaccine versus placebo. The receptors come from a person between 18 and 60 years old who received the Ad26.COV2.S COVID-19 vaccine or a placebo.

This chain joins TRBV24-1 and TRBJ1-2; 9 bases are a match to TRBD1. Germline loops: CDR1 KGHDR, CDR2 SFDVKD. The CDR3 loop spans 15 amino acids. With V trimmed by 5 bases and J by 3 bases, 6 bases remained unmatched. CDR3 residues: CATSGTGAKDYGYTF. The CDR3 nucleotides read TGTGCCACCAGTGGGACAGGGGCAAAGGACTATGGCTACACCTTC.

V usage is TRBV6-1 and J usage is TRBJ2-7, with D possibly matching TRBD2 (5 bases). The length of the CDR3 is 14 residues. V lost 2 bases, J lost 3 bases, and 11 bases lay in between. Looked up from germline, CDR1 is MNHNS and CDR2 is SASEGT. The CDR3 nucleotides read TGTGCCAGCAGTGAAAGCGGCCCCCGCTACGAGCAGTACTTC. The encoded protein is CASSESGPRYEQYF.

The V and J genes are TRBV9 and TRBJ1-1; D possibly corresponds to TRBD1 (6 bases). The CDR3 is 16 amino acids. V was trimmed by 1 base and J by 5 bases, leaving 18 bases between them. CDR1 and CDR2 from the germline V gene are SGDLS and YYNGEE. The DNA of the CDR3 is TGTGCCAGCAGCGTAACGGGCAGGGGCTCGAGGACTGAAGCTTTCTTT. It yields the protein CASSVTGRGSRTEAFF. The complete variable domain, with remaining parts taken from reference TRBV9 and TRBJ1-1, reads DSGVTQTPKHLITATGQRVTLRCSPRSGDLSVYWYQQSLDQGLQFLIQYYNGEERAKGNILERFSAQQFPDLHSELNLSSLELGDSALYFCASSVTGRGSRTEAFFGQGTRLTVV.

This chain joins TRBV5-1 and TRBJ1-3, with D maybe TRBD1 (5 bases). This CDR3 contains 15 residues. The V end was cut by 2 bases, the J end by 0 bases, with 9 bases between. CDR1 and CDR2 (germline): SGHRS, YFSETQ. DNA for the CDR3: TGCGCCAGCAGCTTAGACGGACACTCTGGAAACACCATATATTTT. Amino acid sequence: CASSLDGHSGNTIYF.

This clone was detected many times. The chain combines TRBV5-5 with TRBJ2-2; the match to TRBD2 covers 11 bases. V lost 4 bases, J lost 1 base, and 3 bases stayed unmatched. This CDR3 is built from 16 residues. CDR1 SGHKS and CDR2 YYEKEE come from the germline V gene (reference sequence). The CDR3 DNA reads as TGTGCCAGCAGCCCCGGGACTAGCGGGAACACCGGGGAGCTGTTTTTT. It translates to CASSPGTSGNTGELFF.

The V gene is TRBV12-3 or TRBV12-4, the J gene TRBJ1-1; perhaps TRBD1 as D (6 bases). The CDR3 consists of 12 residues. V was clipped by 6 bases and J by 6 bases, with 11 bases between them. This chain's CDR3 is CASSPAGAEAFF. The CDR3 nucleotides read TGTGCCAGCAGCCCAGCAGGGGCTGAAGCTTTCTTT.

The chain joins TRBV30 to TRBJ1-1; a possible D gene is TRBD1 (5 bases). CDR1 is GTSNPN and CDR2 is SVGIG in the germline V gene (reference sequence). The CDR3 runs to 12 residues. With 8 bases removed from V and 5 bases from J, the gap between germline ends came to 15 bases. The CDR3: CAGSRGGTEAFF. In nucleotides, the CDR3 is TGTGCCGGATCCCGGGGGGGGACTGAAGCTTTCTTT. Variable domain in full (rest from reference TRBV30 and TRBJ1-1): SQTIHQWPATLVQPVGSPLSLECTVEGTSNPNLYWYRQAAGRGLQLLFYSVGIGQISSEVPQNLSASRPQDRQFILSSKKLLLSDSGFYLCAGSRGGTEAFFGQGTRLTVV.

The chain's CDR3 is CASSLQGGGAGYGYTF. The CDR3 nucleotides are TGTGCCAGCAGTTTACAGGGGGGGGGAGCAGGCTATGGCTACACCTTC. V usage is TRBV27 and J usage is TRBJ1-2; 7 bases fit TRBD1. The CDR3 sequence is 16 residues long. J was trimmed by 4 bases and V by 2 bases; bases with no gene match: 10. The germline CDR1 and CDR2 sequences are MNHEY and SMNVEV (reference sequence).

The V call is TRBV7-9, the J call TRBJ2-2; 7 bases map to TRBD2. V dropped 5 bases and J dropped 1; count of bases not matched to a gene: 7. The CDR3 has 16 residues. Germline-derived CDR1 and CDR2 are SEHNR and FQNEAQ (reference sequence). This CDR3 is CASSRTLAVNTGELFF. The CDR3 DNA reads TGTGCCAGCAGCCGAACTCTAGCGGTGAACACCGGGGAGCTGTTTTTT.

The rearrangement uses TRBV5-1 and TRBJ1-3, with a possible D match to TRBD1 (5 bases). The CDR3 contains 14 residues. From germline, CDR1 is SGHRS and CDR2 YFSETQ. The V end lost 4 bases, the J end lost 2 bases, and 10 bases lay between the germline ends. CDR3 in amino acids: CASSSGTPGNTIYF. CDR3 DNA sequence: TGCGCCAGCAGCAGCGGGACCCCTGGAAACACCATATATTTT.

This chain joins TRBV27 and TRBJ1-1, with no clear D. Trimming pared 2 bases from V and 0 bases from J, leaving 13 bases between. CDR3 length: 16 amino acids. The germline V gene has CDR1 MNHEY and CDR2 SMNVEV (reference sequence). CDR3 protein: CASSLVSQRMNTEAFF. The CDR3 DNA follows: TGTGCCAGCAGTTTAGTGAGCCAAAGAATGAACACTGAAGCTTTCTTT.

The rearrangement joins TRBV5-1 to TRBJ1-1, with D perhaps TRBD1 (6 bases). The germline V and J ends were trimmed by 3 bases and 1 base, with 16 bases remaining between them. There are 16 residues in the CDR3. Germline CDR1 and CDR2: SGHRS and YFSETQ. CDR3 in DNA: TGCGCCAGCAGCTGGGGACCACAGGGATCGAACACTGAAGCTTTCTTT. Translation: CASSWGPQGSNTEAFF.

V and J are TRBV5-8 and TRBJ1-2; D may be TRBD1 (6 bases). From germline, CDR1 is SGHTS and CDR2 YDEGEE. V lost 4 bases and J 4 bases, leaving 14 bases between the germline ends. This CDR3 is built from 14 residues. CDR3 protein: CASSPRTVVYGYTF. The DNA of the CDR3 is TGTGCCAGCAGCCCTAGGACAGTCGTCTATGGCTACACCTTC.

The chain couples TRBV12-3 or TRBV12-4 to TRBJ2-7; perhaps TRBD1 as D (6 bases). This CDR3 region has 12 residues. V lost 3 bases and J 8 bases, leaving 11 bases between the germline ends. This chain's CDR3 is CASSFFRGKQYF. CDR3 in DNA: TGTGCCAGCAGTTTTTTCAGGGGTAAGCAGTACTTC.